This T cell receptor beta chain came from a study of blood T cell repertoires in COVID-19. Study-level background: Specimens from acute and convalescent COVID-19 originated in the United States, Italy and Spain. Nucleic acid was either cDNA or gDNA, and it came from T cells, B-cell-depleted T cells, or PBMCs.

Per the original methods: Counts of nucleated cells, estimated from reference gene primer amplification, were obtained. Using immunoSEQ multiplex PCR, the repertoire was profiled, and TCRdb retains in-frame clones only, with some absent. That table is the source of V, J and clone size, and D and trimming were worked out from the DNA. The sample lists some 140,000 clones, about 80% occurring once. Trimming removed 3 bases from V and 2 bases from J, with 11 bases in between. There are 15 residues in the CDR3. In germline, CDR1 is MDHEN, CDR2 SYDVKM. The V call is TRBV28, the J call TRBJ1-5; the D gene is possibly TRBD1 (5 bases). The TCR originated in a human donor in a cohort sampled during active COVID-19. The sequenced sample was peripheral blood. The chain's CDR3 is CASSFGADGNQPQHF. CDR3 DNA sequence: TGTGCCAGCAGTTTTGGGGCGGATGGCAATCAGCCCCAGCATTTT.